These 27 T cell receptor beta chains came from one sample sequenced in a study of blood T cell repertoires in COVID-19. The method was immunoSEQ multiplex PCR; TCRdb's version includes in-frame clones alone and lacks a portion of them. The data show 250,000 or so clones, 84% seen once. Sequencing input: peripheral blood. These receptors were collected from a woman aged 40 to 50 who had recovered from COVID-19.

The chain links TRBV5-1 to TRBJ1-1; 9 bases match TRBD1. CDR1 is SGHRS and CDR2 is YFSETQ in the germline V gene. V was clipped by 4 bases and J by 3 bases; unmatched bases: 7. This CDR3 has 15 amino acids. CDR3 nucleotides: TGCGCCAGCAGCACGCAGGGACAGGGCCACACTGAAGCTTTCTTT. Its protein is CASSTQGQGHTEAFF.

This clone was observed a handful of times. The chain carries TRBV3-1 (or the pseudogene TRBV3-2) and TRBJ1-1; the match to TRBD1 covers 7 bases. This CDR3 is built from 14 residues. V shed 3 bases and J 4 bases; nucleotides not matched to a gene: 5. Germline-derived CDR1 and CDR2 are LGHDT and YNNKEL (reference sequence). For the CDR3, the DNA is TGTGCCAGCAGCCAGACAGGGCTGGGCACTGAAGCTTTCTTT. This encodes CASSQTGLGTEAFF.

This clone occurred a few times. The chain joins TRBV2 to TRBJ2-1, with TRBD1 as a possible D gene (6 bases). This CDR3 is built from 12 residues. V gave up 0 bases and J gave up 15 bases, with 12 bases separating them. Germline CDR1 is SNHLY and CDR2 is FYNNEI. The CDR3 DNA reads TGTGCCAGCAGTGAAGCGGGCTCCAGGGGGTTCTTC. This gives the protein CASSEAGSRGFF.

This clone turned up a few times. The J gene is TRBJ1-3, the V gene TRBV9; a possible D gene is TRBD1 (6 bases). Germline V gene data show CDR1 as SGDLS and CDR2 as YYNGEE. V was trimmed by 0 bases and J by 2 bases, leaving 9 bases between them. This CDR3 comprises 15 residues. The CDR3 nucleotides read TGTGCCAGCAGCGTAGAAGGGGGAGCTGGAAACACCATATATTTT. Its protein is CASSVEGGAGNTIYF.

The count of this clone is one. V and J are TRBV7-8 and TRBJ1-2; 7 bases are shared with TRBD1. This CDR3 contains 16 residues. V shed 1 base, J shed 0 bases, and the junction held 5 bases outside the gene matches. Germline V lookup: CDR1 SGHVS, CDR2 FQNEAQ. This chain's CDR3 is CASSLDPGQPNYGYTF. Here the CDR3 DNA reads TGTGCCAGCAGCTTAGACCCGGGACAGCCTAACTATGGCTACACCTTC.

The CDR3 sequence: CASRRQLNEKLFF. The CDR3 DNA sequence: TGTGCCAGCAGACGACAGCTTAATGAAAAACTGTTTTTT. The chain recombines TRBV28 with TRBJ1-4, with a possible D match to TRBD1 (5 bases). The CDR3 is 13 residues long. The germline V gene encodes CDR1 MDHEN and CDR2 SYDVKM. Deletions cut 6 bases from V and 4 bases from J, with 9 bases between.

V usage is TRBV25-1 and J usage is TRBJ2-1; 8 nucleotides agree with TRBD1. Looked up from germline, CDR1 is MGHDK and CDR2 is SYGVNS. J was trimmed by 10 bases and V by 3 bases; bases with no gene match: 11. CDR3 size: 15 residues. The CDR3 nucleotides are TGTGCCAGCAGTGACAGACAGGGGATTAGCCGGGAGCAGTTCTTC. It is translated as CASSDRQGISREQFF.

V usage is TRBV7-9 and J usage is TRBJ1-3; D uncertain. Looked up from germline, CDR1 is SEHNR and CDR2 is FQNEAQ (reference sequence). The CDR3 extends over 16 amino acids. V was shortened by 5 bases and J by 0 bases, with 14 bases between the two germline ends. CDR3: CASSPSGDISGNTIYF. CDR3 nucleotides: TGTGCCAGCAGCCCCTCCGGAGATATCTCTGGAAACACCATATATTTT.

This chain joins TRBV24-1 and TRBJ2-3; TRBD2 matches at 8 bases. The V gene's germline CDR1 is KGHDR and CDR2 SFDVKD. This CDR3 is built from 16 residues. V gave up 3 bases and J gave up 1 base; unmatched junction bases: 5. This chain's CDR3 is CATSDTFSGGTDTQYF. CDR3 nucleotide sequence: TGTGCCACCAGTGATACCTTTAGCGGGGGCACAGATACGCAGTATTTT.

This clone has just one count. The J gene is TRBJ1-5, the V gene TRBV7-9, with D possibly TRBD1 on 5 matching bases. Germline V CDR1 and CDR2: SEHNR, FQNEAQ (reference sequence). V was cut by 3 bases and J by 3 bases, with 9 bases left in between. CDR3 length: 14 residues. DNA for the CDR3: TGTGCCAGCAGCTTGGTGGGGCCCAATCAGCCCCAGCATTTT. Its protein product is CASSLVGPNQPQHF.

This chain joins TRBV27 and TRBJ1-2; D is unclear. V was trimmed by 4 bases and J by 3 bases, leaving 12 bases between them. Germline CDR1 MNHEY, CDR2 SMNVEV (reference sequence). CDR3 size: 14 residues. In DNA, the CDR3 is TGTGCCAGCAGTTCTCACACGGCGGACTATGGCTACACCTTC. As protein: CASSSHTADYGYTF.

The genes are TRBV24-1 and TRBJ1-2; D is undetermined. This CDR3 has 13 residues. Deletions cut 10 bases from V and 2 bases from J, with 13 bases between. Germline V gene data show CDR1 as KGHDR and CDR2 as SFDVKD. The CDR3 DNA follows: TGTGCCACTTCTCCCTCGGGAAACTATGGCTACACCTTC. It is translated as CATSPSGNYGYTF.

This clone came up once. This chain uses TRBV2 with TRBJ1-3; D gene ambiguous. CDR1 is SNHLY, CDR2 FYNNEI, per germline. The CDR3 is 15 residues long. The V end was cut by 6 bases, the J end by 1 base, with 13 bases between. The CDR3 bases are TGTGCCAGCAGCGGGAAGGGAAGTTCTGGAAACACCATATATTTT. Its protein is CASSGKGSSGNTIYF.

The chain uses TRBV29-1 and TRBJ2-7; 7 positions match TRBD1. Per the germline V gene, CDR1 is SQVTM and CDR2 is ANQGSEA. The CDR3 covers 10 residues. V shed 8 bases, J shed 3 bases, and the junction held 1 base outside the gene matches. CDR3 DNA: TGCAGCCGACAGGGCTACGAGCAGTACTTC. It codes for CSRQGYEQYF.

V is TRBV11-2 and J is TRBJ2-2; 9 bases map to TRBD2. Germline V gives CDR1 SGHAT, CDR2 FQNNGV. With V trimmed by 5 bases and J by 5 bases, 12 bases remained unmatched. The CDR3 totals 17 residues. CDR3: CASSVRLQRGETGELFF. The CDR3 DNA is TGTGCCAGCAGCGTTAGACTTCAGCGGGGGGAAACCGGGGAGCTGTTTTTT.

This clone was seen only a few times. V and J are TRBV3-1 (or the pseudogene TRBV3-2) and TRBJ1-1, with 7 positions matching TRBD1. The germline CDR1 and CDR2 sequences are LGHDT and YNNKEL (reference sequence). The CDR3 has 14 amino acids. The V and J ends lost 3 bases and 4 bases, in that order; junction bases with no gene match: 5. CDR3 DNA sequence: TGTGCCAGCAGCCAGAACAGGGGAGGCACTGAAGCTTTCTTT. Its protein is CASSQNRGGTEAFF.

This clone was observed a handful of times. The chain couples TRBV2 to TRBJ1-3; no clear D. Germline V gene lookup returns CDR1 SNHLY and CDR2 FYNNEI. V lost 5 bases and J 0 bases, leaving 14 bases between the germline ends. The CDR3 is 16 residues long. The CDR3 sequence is CASSFTPSISGNTIYF. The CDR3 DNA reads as TGTGCCAGCAGTTTTACACCCAGTATCTCTGGAAACACCATATATTTT. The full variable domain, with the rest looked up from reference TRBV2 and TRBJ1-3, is EPEVTQTPSHQVTQMGQEVILRCVPISNHLYFYWYRQILGQKVEFLVSFYNNEISEKSEIFDDQFSVERPDGSNFTLKIRSTKLEDSAMYFCASSFTPSISGNTIYFGEGSWLTVV.

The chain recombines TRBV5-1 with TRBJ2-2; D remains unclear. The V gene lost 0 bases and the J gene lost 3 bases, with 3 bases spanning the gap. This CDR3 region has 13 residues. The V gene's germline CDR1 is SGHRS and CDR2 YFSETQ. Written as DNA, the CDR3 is TGCGCCAGCAGCTTGGTCTACACCGGGGAGCTGTTTTTT. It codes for CASSLVYTGELFF.

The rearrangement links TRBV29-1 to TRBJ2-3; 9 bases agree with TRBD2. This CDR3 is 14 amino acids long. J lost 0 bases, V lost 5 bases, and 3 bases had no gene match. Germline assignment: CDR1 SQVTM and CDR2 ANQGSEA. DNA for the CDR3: TGCAGCGTTAGTCTAGCGGGGAGCACAGATACGCAGTATTTT. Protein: CSVSLAGSTDTQYF.

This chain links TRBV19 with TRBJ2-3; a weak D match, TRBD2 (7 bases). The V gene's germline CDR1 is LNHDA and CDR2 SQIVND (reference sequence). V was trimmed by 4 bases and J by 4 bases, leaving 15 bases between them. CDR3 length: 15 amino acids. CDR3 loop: CASSRRGPGADTQYF. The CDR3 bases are TGTGCCAGTAGTAGGCGGGGGCCAGGGGCAGATACGCAGTATTTT.

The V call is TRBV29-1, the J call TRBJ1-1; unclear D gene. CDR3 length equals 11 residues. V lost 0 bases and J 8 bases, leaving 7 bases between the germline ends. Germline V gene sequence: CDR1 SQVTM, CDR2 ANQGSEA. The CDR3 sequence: CSVEDPGEAFF. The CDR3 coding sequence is TGCAGCGTTGAAGATCCGGGGGAAGCTTTCTTT. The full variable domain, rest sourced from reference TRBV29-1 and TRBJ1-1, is SAVISQKPSRDICQRGTSLTIQCQVDSQVTMMFWYRQQPGQSLTLIATANQGSEATYESGFVIDKFPISRPNLTFSTLTVSNMSPEDSSIYLCSVEDPGEAFFGQGTRLTVV.

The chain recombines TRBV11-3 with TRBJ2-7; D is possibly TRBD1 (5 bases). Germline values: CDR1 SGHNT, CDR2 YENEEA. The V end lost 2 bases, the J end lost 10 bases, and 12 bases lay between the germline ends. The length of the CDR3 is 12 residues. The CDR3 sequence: CASSLIQGKQYF. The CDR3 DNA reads TGTGCCAGCAGCTTAATCCAGGGCAAACAGTACTTC. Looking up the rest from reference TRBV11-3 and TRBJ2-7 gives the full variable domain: EAGVVQSPRYKIIEKKQPVAFWCNPISGHNTLYWYLQNLGQGPELLIRYENEEAVDDSQLPKDRFSAERLKGVDSTLKIQPAELGDSAVYLCASSLIQGKQYFGPGTRLTVT.

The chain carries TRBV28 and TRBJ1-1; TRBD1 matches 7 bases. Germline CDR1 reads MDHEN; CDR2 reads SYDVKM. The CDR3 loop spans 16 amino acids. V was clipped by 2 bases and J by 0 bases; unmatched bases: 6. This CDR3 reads CASSLADRAMNTEAFF. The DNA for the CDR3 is TGTGCCAGCAGTTTAGCAGACAGGGCCATGAACACTGAAGCTTTCTTT.

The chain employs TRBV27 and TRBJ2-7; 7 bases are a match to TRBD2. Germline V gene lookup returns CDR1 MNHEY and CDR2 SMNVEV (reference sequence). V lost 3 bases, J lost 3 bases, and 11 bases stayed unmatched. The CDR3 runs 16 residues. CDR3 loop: CASSFGAGGSGYEQYF. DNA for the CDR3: TGTGCCAGCAGTTTTGGGGCCGGGGGGTCCGGCTACGAGCAGTACTTC.

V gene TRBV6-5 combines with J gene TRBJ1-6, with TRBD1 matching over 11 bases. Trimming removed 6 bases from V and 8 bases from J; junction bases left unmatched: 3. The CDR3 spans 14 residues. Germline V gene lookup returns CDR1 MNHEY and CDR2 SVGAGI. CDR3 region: CASSRGQGDSPLHF. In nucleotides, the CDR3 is TGTGCCAGCAGCCGGGGACAGGGGGATTCACCCCTCCACTTT.

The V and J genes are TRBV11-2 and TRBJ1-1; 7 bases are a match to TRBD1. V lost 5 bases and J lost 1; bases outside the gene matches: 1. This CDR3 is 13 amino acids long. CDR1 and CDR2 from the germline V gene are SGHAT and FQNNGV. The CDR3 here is CASSDRANTEAFF. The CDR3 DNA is TGTGCCAGCAGCGACAGGGCGAACACTGAAGCTTTCTTT.

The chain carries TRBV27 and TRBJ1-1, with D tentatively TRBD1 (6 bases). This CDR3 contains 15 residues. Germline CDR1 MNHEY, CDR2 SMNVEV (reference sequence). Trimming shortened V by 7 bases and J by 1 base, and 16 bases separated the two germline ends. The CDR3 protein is CASTRAAGANTEAFF. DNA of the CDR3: TGTGCCAGCACCCGGGCCGCGGGGGCGAACACTGAAGCTTTCTTT.